These 9 T cell receptor beta chains share one sample of origin, sequenced in a study of cytomegalovirus exposure and HLA in healthy donors. In the PCR, 60 Vbeta and 13 Jbeta primers were used. This table comes from immunoSEQ multiplex PCR, and its TCRdb copy is limited to in-frame clones, with some not included. Of 150,000 to 200,000 clones listed, about 76% are singletons. The sequencing sample was made of PBMCs. These receptors were taken from a woman aged 45 to 65 in good health and CMV-seronegative.

In this sample, this clone turned up once. The chain carries TRBV7-9 and TRBJ2-7; TRBD1 agrees at 7 bases. The ends lost 6 bases at V and 5 bases at J; junction bases unmatched: 7. In germline, CDR1 is SEHNR, CDR2 FQNEAQ (reference sequence). The CDR3 has 13 amino acids. The CDR3 DNA sequence: TGTGCCAGCAGGAGAGGACAGGACCACGAGCAGTACTTC. This encodes CASRRGQDHEQYF.

The V call is TRBV6-5, the J call TRBJ2-7; TRBD2 matches at 9 bases. The V segment lost 4 bases and the J segment 2 bases; nucleotides outside the gene matches: 6. This CDR3 contains 15 residues. Per the germline V gene, CDR1 is MNHEY and CDR2 is SVGAGI. As DNA, the CDR3 is TGTGCCAGCAGTTGGTCTAGCGGGGCCGCCTACGAGCAGTACTTC. This translates into CASSWSSGAAYEQYF.

The chain joins TRBV7-2 to TRBJ2-2; TRBD1 agrees at 8 bases. V lost 5 bases, J lost 7 bases, and 6 bases stayed unmatched. The CDR3 spans 14 residues. CDR1 is SGHTA and CDR2 is FQGNSA in the germline V gene. The DNA for the CDR3 is TGTGCCAGCAGCCAGGACAGGGCCATCGGGGAGCTGTTTTTT. This sequence encodes CASSQDRAIGELFF.

The chain is built from TRBV5-1 and TRBJ2-1, with a possible D match to TRBD2 (6 bases). In germline, CDR1 is SGHRS, CDR2 YFSETQ. The V end lost 0 bases, the J end lost 8 bases, and 15 bases lay between the germline ends. The CDR3 sequence is 15 residues long. CDR3 nucleotides: TGCGCCAGCAGCTTGGATGGGGGGTGGGGCGATGAGCAGTTCTTC. Translating gives CASSLDGGWGDEQFF.

This clone was observed a few times. This sequence joins TRBV2 and TRBJ1-5; D ambiguous. Per the germline V gene, CDR1 is SNHLY and CDR2 is FYNNEI. Trimming removed 4 bases at V and 7 bases at J, with 14 bases between. The CDR3 covers 14 residues. CDR3 sequence: CASSGTELGQPQHF. CDR3 DNA: TGTGCCAGCAGTGGGACTGAGCTTGGACAGCCCCAGCATTTT.

The chain is built from TRBV6-5 and TRBJ1-2; D remains unclear. CDR3 length equals 14 residues. The germline V and J ends were trimmed by 6 bases and 6 bases, with 17 bases remaining between them. Per the germline V gene, CDR1 is MNHEY and CDR2 is SVGAGI. CDR3 sequence: CASSRYGDIDGYTF. CDR3 nucleotides: TGTGCCAGCAGCCGTTACGGAGATATAGATGGCTACACCTTC.

As to this clone: Its ends do not fully match the called genes, so a read error is possible. V is TRBV11-2 and J is TRBJ1-4; D is perhaps TRBD1 (5 bases). This CDR3 spans 11 amino acids. Germline CDR1 SGHAT, CDR2 FQNNGV. The CDR3 DNA reads as TGTGCCAGCAGCCTTCGACAGCACCGGCTTTTT. It is translated as CASSLRQHRLF.

The J gene is TRBJ1-5, the V gene TRBV11-2, with D perhaps matching TRBD1 (5 bases). Trimming shortened V by 0 bases and J by 4 bases, and 10 bases separated the two germline ends. Germline CDR1 reads SGHAT; CDR2 reads FQNNGV. CDR3 size: 15 residues. The CDR3 sequence is CASSLDGRDNQPQHF. The CDR3, as DNA: TGTGCCAGCAGCTTAGATGGCAGGGATAATCAGCCCCAGCATTTT.

About this clone: Other nucleotide sequences in the sample specify the same CDR3. J is TRBJ1-1 and V is TRBV11-3; maybe TRBD1 (5 bases). Deletions cut 3 bases from V and 2 bases from J, with 7 bases between. Looked up from germline, CDR1 is SGHNT and CDR2 is YENEEA. The CDR3 extends over 13 amino acids. The CDR3 loop reads CASSFQGNTEAFF. Written as DNA, the CDR3 is TGTGCCAGCAGCTTCCAGGGAAACACTGAAGCTTTCTTT.